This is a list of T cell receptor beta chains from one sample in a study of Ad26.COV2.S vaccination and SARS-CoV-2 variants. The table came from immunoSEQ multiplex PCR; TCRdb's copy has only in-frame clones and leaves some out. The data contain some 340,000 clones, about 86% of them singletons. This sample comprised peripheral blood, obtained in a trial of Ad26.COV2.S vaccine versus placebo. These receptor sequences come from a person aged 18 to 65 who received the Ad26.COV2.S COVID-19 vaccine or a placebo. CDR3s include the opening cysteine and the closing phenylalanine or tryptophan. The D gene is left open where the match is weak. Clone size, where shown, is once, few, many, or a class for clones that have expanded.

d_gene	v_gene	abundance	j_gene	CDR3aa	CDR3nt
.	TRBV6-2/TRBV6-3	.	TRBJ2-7	CASSYRPYEQYF	TGTGCCAGCAGTTACCGGCCTTACGAGCAGTACTTC
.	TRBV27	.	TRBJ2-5	CASTAAGGGVETQYF	TGTGCCAGCACCGCGGCAGGGGGAGGGGTAGAGACCCAGTACTTC
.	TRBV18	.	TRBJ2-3	CASSPRQNRGLHTDTQYF	TGTGCCAGCTCACCGAGACAAAACAGGGGACTCCACACAGATACGCAGTATTTT
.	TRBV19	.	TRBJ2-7	CASRRYDTQGSSYEQYF	TGTGCCAGTAGACGGTATGATACCCAGGGAAGCTCCTACGAGCAGTACTTC
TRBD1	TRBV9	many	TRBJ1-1	CASSALGTGGTEAFF	TGTGCCAGCAGCGCCCTAGGGACAGGGGGCACTGAAGCTTTCTTT
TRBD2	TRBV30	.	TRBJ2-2	CAWSARRGTFGELFF	TGTGCCTGGAGTGCAAGGCGGGGGACTTTCGGGGAGCTGTTTTTT
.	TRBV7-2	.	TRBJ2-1	CASSRTVSYNEQFF	TGTGCCAGCAGCAGGACGGTCTCCTACAATGAGCAGTTCTTC
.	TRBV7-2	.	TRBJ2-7	CASSLGGQGITGQYF	TGTGCCAGCAGCTTAGGTGGTCAGGGGATCACCGGGCAGTACTTC
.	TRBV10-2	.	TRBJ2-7	CASSDPGLFSYEQYF	TGCGCCAGCAGTGACCCCGGACTATTCTCCTACGAGCAGTACTTC
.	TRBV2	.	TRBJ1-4	CASRPSGFHNEKLFF	TGTGCCAGCAGACCTAGCGGATTTCACAATGAAAAACTGTTTTTT
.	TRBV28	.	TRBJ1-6	CASRGAVNYNSPLHF	TGTGCCAGCAGGGGGGCAGTCAACTATAATTCACCCCTCCACTTT
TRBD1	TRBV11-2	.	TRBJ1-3	CASSPGDSRNTIYF	TGTGCCAGCAGCCCCGGGGACAGCCGGAACACCATATATTTT
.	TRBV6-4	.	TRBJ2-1	CASSDSAGSYNEQFF	TGTGCCAGCAGTGACTCAGCGGGCTCCTACAATGAGCAGTTCTTC
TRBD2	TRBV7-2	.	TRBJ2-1	CASSLRAGASYNEQFF	TGTGCCAGCAGCTTAAGGGCGGGAGCTTCCTACAATGAGCAGTTCTTC
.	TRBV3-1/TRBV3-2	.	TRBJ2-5	CASSLGVGDQYF	TGTGCCAGCAGCCTGGGTGTGGGGGACCAGTACTTC
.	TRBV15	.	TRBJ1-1	CATSRDLTTEAFF	TGTGCCACCAGCAGAGATTTAACCACTGAAGCTTTCTTT
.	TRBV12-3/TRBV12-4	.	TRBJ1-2	CASSVGPYGYTF	TGTGCCAGCAGTGTCGGGCCCTATGGCTACACCTTC
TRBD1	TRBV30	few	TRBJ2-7	CAWHRQGPTEYYEQYF	TGTGCCTGGCATAGACAGGGGCCGACCGAATACTACGAGCAGTACTTC
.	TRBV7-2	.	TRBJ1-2	CASSLGGAGGSYGYTF	TGTGCCAGCAGCTTGGGAGGGGCCGGGGGGAGCTATGGCTACACCTTC
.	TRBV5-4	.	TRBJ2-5	CASSSQGGGTQETQYF	TGTGCCAGCAGCTCCCAAGGGGGGGGCACCCAAGAGACCCAGTACTTC
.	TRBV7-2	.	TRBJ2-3	CASRSQGWTDTQYF	TGTGCCAGCAGGAGTCAGGGGTGGACAGATACGCAGTATTTT
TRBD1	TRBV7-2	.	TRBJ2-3	CASSSRRGPDTQYF	TGTGCCAGCAGCTCCCGCAGGGGGCCAGATACGCAGTATTTT
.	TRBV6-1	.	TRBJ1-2	CASSEQGALPNYGYTF	TGTGCCAGCAGTGAACAAGGGGCACTCCCTAACTATGGCTACACCTTC